The 17 T cell receptor beta chains below all came from one sample that was sequenced in a study of cytomegalovirus exposure and HLA in healthy donors. PCR involved 60 Vbeta and 13 Jbeta primers. TCRdb's table, derived via immunoSEQ multiplex PCR, lists solely in-frame clones and lacks some. The data show under 250,000 clones, 60% to 80% seen once. The sample consisted of PBMCs. The receptors derive from a male donor in good health and CMV-seronegative.

The J gene is TRBJ2-1, the V gene TRBV28, with D perhaps matching TRBD2 (6 bases). Per the germline V gene, CDR1 is MDHEN and CDR2 is SYDVKM. The CDR3 covers 12 residues. The chain's CDR3 is CSTGVSYNEQFF. The CDR3 bases are TGTTCCACGGGAGTTTCTTACAATGAGCAGTTCTTC.

This clone was counted between two and nine times. The V gene is TRBV5-4, the J gene TRBJ2-7; 8 bases match TRBD1. The CDR3 length is 15 residues. Germline CDR1 SGHNT, CDR2 YYREEE (reference sequence). The trim removed 0 bases at V and 2 bases at J, leaving 4 bases unmatched. CDR3 region: CASSLGGQGPYEQYF. CDR3 bases: TGTGCCAGCAGCTTGGGTGGACAGGGACCCTACGAGCAGTACTTC.

This rearrangement joins TRBV27 to TRBJ2-7, with 7 bases lining up with TRBD1. The CDR3 contains 11 residues. The germline CDR1 and CDR2 sequences are MNHEY and SMNVEV (reference sequence). V was clipped by 7 bases and J by 4 bases; unmatched bases: 1. This chain's CDR3 is CASNRGYEQYF. CDR3 DNA: TGTGCCAGCAACAGGGGATACGAGCAGTACTTC.

The chain has TRBV6-6 and TRBJ2-3, with D tentatively TRBD1 (5 bases). CDR1 MNHNY and CDR2 SVGAGI come from the germline V gene (reference sequence). This CDR3 has 14 amino acids. The ends were cut back, 2 bases at V and 7 bases at J, with 13 bases in the middle. The CDR3 is CASSYPRVENTQYF. The CDR3 DNA sequence: TGTGCCAGCAGTTACCCCAGGGTAGAAAATACGCAGTATTTT.

V usage is TRBV16 and J usage is TRBJ2-7; D perhaps matches TRBD2 (6 bases). This CDR3 is 15 amino acids long. The V gene's germline CDR1 is KGHSY and CDR2 FQNENV. The V gene lost 7 bases and the J gene lost 6 bases, with 22 bases spanning the gap. Here the CDR3 DNA reads TGTGCCAGCACCCTCACATCCGGGGGTAGTTTCGAGCAGTACTTC. Its translation is CASTLTSGGSFEQYF.

The genes are TRBV14 and TRBJ2-7; D ambiguous. CDR3 length equals 13 residues. V lost 2 bases to trimming and J lost 3 bases, with 8 bases between them. In germline, CDR1 is SGHDN, CDR2 FVKESK. The CDR3 protein is CASSQPNSYEQYF. CDR3 DNA: TGTGCCAGCAGCCAACCTAACAGCTACGAGCAGTACTTC.

This clone has just a few counts. V usage is TRBV10-2 and J usage is TRBJ2-2, with D unresolved. In germline, CDR1 is WSHSY, CDR2 SAAADI. The germline V and J ends were trimmed by 5 bases and 3 bases, with 4 bases remaining between them. The CDR3 has 12 residues. The CDR3 nucleotides are TGCGCCAGCAGTCAATACACCGGGGAGCTGTTTTTT. As protein: CASSQYTGELFF.

The chain uses TRBV18 and TRBJ2-7, with 10 bases that match TRBD2. The germline V gene encodes CDR1 KGHSH and CDR2 LQKENI. The CDR3 has 15 amino acids. With V trimmed by 3 bases and J by 2 bases, 4 bases remained unmatched. CDR3 region: CASSPGLAEAYEQYF. The CDR3, as DNA: TGTGCCAGCTCACCCGGACTAGCGGAGGCCTACGAGCAGTACTTC.

The chain employs TRBV6-1 and TRBJ1-2; D is uncertain. Trimming removed 7 bases at V and 8 bases at J, with 20 bases between. The CDR3 runs to 14 residues. The germline CDR1 and CDR2 sequences are MNHNS and SASEGT. CDR3 coding DNA: TGTGCCAGCATTCTAGATGAGGTACCTCGGGGCTACACCTTC. Protein sequence: CASILDEVPRGYTF.

This clone came up a few times. The rearrangement links TRBV25-1 to TRBJ1-5; 9 bases map to TRBD1. The CDR3 spans 15 residues. Losses at the gene ends were 4 bases for V and 11 bases for J; bases not matched to a gene: 12. Germline V gene data show CDR1 as MGHDK and CDR2 as SYGVNS. In DNA form, the CDR3 reads TGTGCCAGCAGTGGCCAAGGGACAGGGCGATCGGCCCAGCATTTT. Translated: CASSGQGTGRSAQHF.

The J gene is TRBJ2-3, the V gene TRBV6-4, with D maybe TRBD2 (6 bases). This CDR3 contains 14 residues. The ends were cut back, 4 bases at V and 4 bases at J, with 12 bases in the middle. Per germline, CDR1 MRHNA and CDR2 SNTAGT. CDR3 nucleotide sequence: TGTGCCAGCAGTGCGGCAGGAGGGGCAGATACGCAGTATTTT. Protein sequence: CASSAAGGADTQYF.

The table lists this clone with a few counts. One base away lies a much larger clone, so this may be a sequencing read error. The chain links TRBV7-9 to TRBJ2-7, with 9 positions matching TRBD2. CDR1 is SEHNR, CDR2 FQNEAQ, per germline (reference sequence). The CDR3 length is 16 residues. CDR3 bases: TGTTCCAGCAGCCCCTCGGCAGCGGGAGGCTCCTACGAGCAGTACTTC. It yields the protein CSSSPSAAGGSYEQYF.

J is TRBJ2-2 and V is TRBV19; possibly TRBD1 for D (5 bases). Trimming removed 4 bases from V and 0 bases from J, with 15 bases in between. This CDR3 contains 17 residues. Germline CDR1 LNHDA, CDR2 SQIVND (reference sequence). DNA for the CDR3: TGTGCCAGTAGTAGCCCCACAGGTAACGCGAACACCGGGGAGCTGTTTTTT. This codes for CASSSPTGNANTGELFF.

The rearrangement links TRBV20-1 to TRBJ2-3; D is undetermined. Trimming removed 6 bases at V and 5 bases at J, with 9 bases between. This CDR3 is built from 11 residues. Per germline, CDR1 DFQATT and CDR2 SNEGSKA (reference sequence). The CDR3 nucleotides are TGCAGTGCGAGACGAGGAGATACGCAGTATTTT. Translated, it gives CSARRGDTQYF.

V is TRBV18 and J is TRBJ2-3; the match to TRBD2 covers 9 bases. The CDR3 consists of 15 residues. The germline CDR1 and CDR2 sequences are KGHSH and LQKENI. With 1 base clipped from V and 7 bases from J, the junction kept 6 bases outside the gene matches. The CDR3, as DNA: TGTGCCAGCTCACCACTAGCGGGAGAATCGAATACGCAGTATTTT. Its translation is CASSPLAGESNTQYF.

The table lists this clone with a few counts. The J gene is TRBJ2-6, the V gene TRBV27, with 7 bases that match TRBD2. Germline V lookup: CDR1 MNHEY, CDR2 SMNVEV (reference sequence). Trimming at V came to 3 bases and at J to 0 bases, leaving 5 bases not matched to a gene. This CDR3 contains 17 residues. The CDR3 region is CASSFGRGSSGANVLTF. The CDR3 nucleotides are TGTGCCAGCAGTTTCGGGCGGGGGAGCTCTGGGGCCAACGTCCTGACTTTC. Drawing the rest from reference TRBV27 and TRBJ2-6, the complete variable domain is EAQVTQNPRYLITVTGKKLTVTCSQNMNHEYMSWYRQDPGLGLRQIYYSMNVEVTDKGDVPEGYKVSRKEKRNFPLILESPSPNQTSLYFCASSFGRGSSGANVLTFGAGSRLTVL.

The chain combines TRBV7-2 with TRBJ2-7; tentatively, D is TRBD2 (5 bases). CDR3 size: 15 residues. Germline V gene data show CDR1 as SGHTA and CDR2 as FQGNSA. Trimming removed 1 base at V and 2 bases at J, with 12 bases between. DNA for the CDR3: TGTGCCAGCAGCTTAGGCCCGGGAACTCCCTACGAGCAGTACTTC. It specifies CASSLGPGTPYEQYF.